Presented here are 11 T cell receptor beta chains from one specimen sequenced in a study of Graves' ophthalmopathy and Graves' hyperthyroidism. RNA transcripts served as template for amplifying TCR beta CDR3 sequences. After a first-round RT-PCR with HTBI primers, a second-round multiplex PCR was run. In TCRdb, the multiplex PCR reads were re-called with MiXCR into one record per CDR3 protein. The sample consists of about 620,000 distinct CDR3 sequences, about a fifth of them appearing once. The sequenced sample consisted of peripheral blood. These receptors originate from a woman between 18 and 30 years old with stable Graves' hyperthyroidism. Some clones in this sample may be carry-over from other donors' samples.

There are a few counts of this clonotype. The gene calls are TRBV7-2 and TRBJ2-7, with 10 bases identical to TRBD1. The J segment lost 7 bases and the V segment lost 5 bases, leaving 11 bases of the junction unmatched. The germline V gene encodes CDR1 SGHTA and CDR2 FQGNSA. This CDR3 region has 15 residues. CDR3 loop: CASSPSRQGAREQYF. CDR3 nucleotide sequence: TGTGCCAGCAGCCCCTCCCGACAGGGGGCGAGAGAGCAGTACTTC.

This clonotype was recorded many times. The rearrangement links TRBV6-5 to TRBJ1-5; tentative D call: TRBD1 (6 bases). Trimming removed 0 bases at V and 5 bases at J, with 8 bases between. The CDR3 has 14 residues. Germline CDR1 and CDR2: MNHEY and SVGAGI. In nucleotides, the CDR3 is TGTGCCAGCAGTTACTCGGGGGGCGATCAGCCCCAGCATTTT. This translates into CASSYSGGDQPQHF.

This clonotype was recorded many times. V is TRBV27 and J is TRBJ2-5; D is uncertain. Looked up from germline, CDR1 is MNHEY and CDR2 is SMNVEV (reference sequence). This CDR3 has 13 amino acids. Between the trimmed V and J ends, which lost 6 bases and 3 bases, there was a span of 11 bases. For the CDR3, the DNA is TGTGCCAGCAGGGTGCGAGCCAAAGAGACCCAGTACTTC. This gives the protein CASRVRAKETQYF.

This clonotype was seen more than once but under ten times. The rearrangement uses TRBV11-3 and TRBJ2-2; weak D call: TRBD2 (6 bases). The V gene lost 2 bases and the J gene lost 6 bases, with 10 bases spanning the gap. The CDR3 runs 14 residues. CDR1 SGHNT and CDR2 YENEEA come from the germline V gene. CDR3 in DNA: TGTGCCAGCAGCTTATCCGGGAGTTCCGGGGAGCTGTTTTTT. This translates into CASSLSGSSGELFF.

In its sample, this clonotype was seen many times. J is TRBJ1-2 and V is TRBV12-3 or TRBV12-4; no firm D call. Trimming removed 3 bases from V and 8 bases from J, with 13 bases in between. The CDR3 covers 13 residues. CDR3 sequence (DNA): TGTGCCAGCAGTTTTGGCAGCCTTAGGGGCTACACCTTC. Its protein product is CASSFGSLRGYTF.

This clonotype was recorded at least ten times. This sequence joins TRBV10-1 and TRBJ2-7; TRBD2 aligns across 14 bases. From germline, CDR1 is WNHNN and CDR2 SYGVQD (reference sequence). This CDR3 has 16 residues. J gave up 3 bases and V 0 bases, and 1 base lay outside the gene matches. CDR3 loop: CASSESGTSGGYEQYF. CDR3 in DNA: TGCGCCAGCAGTGAGTCCGGGACTAGCGGGGGCTACGAGCAGTACTTC.

CDR3 DNA sequence: TGTGCCAGCAGTGTCCGACTAGCGGGGGGATCCGGGGAGCTGTTTTTT. Amino acids: CASSVRLAGGSGELFF. The chain joins TRBV6-1 to TRBJ2-2; 13 bases are a match to TRBD2. The CDR3 loop spans 16 amino acids. V was pared by 4 bases and J by 6 bases, with 5 bases of the junction left unmatched. Germline values: CDR1 MNHNS, CDR2 SASEGT.

This clonotype was seen many times. CDR3: CSVPDRGHGETQYF. The DNA for the CDR3 is TGCAGCGTCCCCGATCGGGGGCATGGGGAGACCCAGTACTTC. J is TRBJ2-5 and V is TRBV29-1; D possibly matches TRBD1 or TRBD2 (6 bases each). The V and J ends lost 6 bases and 5 bases respectively, with 19 bases between them. Looked up from germline, CDR1 is SQVTM and CDR2 is ANQGSEA. This CDR3 spans 14 amino acids.

The chain uses TRBV2 and TRBJ1-1; 8 bases agree with TRBD1. V dropped 5 bases and J dropped 7; count of bases not matched to a gene: 3. Germline loops: CDR1 SNHLY, CDR2 FYNNEI. The CDR3 runs 12 residues. CDR3 sequence: CASSRQGSEAFF. The CDR3 DNA sequence: TGTGCCAGCAGTCGACAGGGGAGTGAAGCTTTCTTT.

This clonotype has a count of ten or more. V and J are TRBV28 and TRBJ2-7; D is undetermined. The V end was cut by 5 bases, the J end by 2 bases, with 10 bases between. The CDR3 extends over 13 amino acids. Germline assignment: CDR1 MDHEN and CDR2 SYDVKM. The CDR3 DNA reads as TGTGCCAGCAGTCACGTGGATACCTACGAGCAGTACTTC. Translated, it gives CASSHVDTYEQYF.

This chain uses TRBV14 with TRBJ2-2; TRBD2 agrees at 11 bases. The CDR3 loop spans 20 amino acids. After removal of 6 bases from V and 4 bases from J, the junction contained 19 bases not matched to a gene. CDR1 SGHDN and CDR2 FVKESK come from the germline V gene. The CDR3 sequence: CASSPRLAGQNRGRTGELFF. The CDR3 bases are TGTGCCAGCAGTCCTCGACTAGCGGGGCAAAACAGGGGTCGCACCGGGGAGCTGTTTTTT.